A selection of T cell receptor beta chains follows, all from one sample in a study of T cell repertoires in cytomegalovirus infection. TCRdb reanalysed the reads using MiXCR and keeps one entry per CDR3 protein. The sample consists of about 330,000 distinct CDR3 sequences, more than 8% of them appearing once. Sequencing was done on a sample of PBMCs. These receptors were collected from a human donor in good health (CMV status not recorded). Some clones in this sample may be carry-over from other donors' samples. The conserved cysteine and the conserved F or W are not part of the CDR3 here. Where a row states a size, it is once, few, many or the class of an expanded clone; other rows omit it.

size,J,V,CDR3
-,TRBJ1-2,TRBV4-3,ASSQTQGGSTANYGYT
few,TRBJ1-2,TRBV9,ASSTGRGRGYT
few,TRBJ2-7,TRBV9,ASSTRGGDYYEQY
few,TRBJ1-2,TRBV28,ASRTTGYYGYT
few,TRBJ2-3,TRBV24-1,ATSDFGTSTDTQY
many,TRBJ2-7,TRBV6-2/TRBV6-3,ASGVQTYEQY
many,TRBJ1-5,TRBV4-3,ASSQVFSSDQPQH
many,TRBJ2-1,TRBV28,ASNAAWGGRALSYNEQF
-,TRBJ1-5,TRBV20-1,SARGGRVVGSNQPQH
many,TRBJ2-1,TRBV7-6,ASSPKGLASPSIYNEQF
many,TRBJ1-3,TRBV7-2,ASSLEGRAFGNTIY
few,TRBJ2-3,TRBV4-3,ASSQAGGGTDTQY
-,TRBJ1-2,TRBV24-1,ATSDFSREYGYT
many,TRBJ1-5,TRBV7-2,ASSSGQGNQPQH
few,TRBJ1-1,TRBV28,ASSQQVMNTEAF
many,TRBJ2-1,TRBV29-1,SVNDREYNEQF
-,TRBJ1-2,TRBV29-1,SVRQGQGYT
many,TRBJ2-7,TRBV7-2,ASSRTGLYEQY
-,TRBJ1-1,TRBV7-6,ASSLARVVSMWTEAF
many,TRBJ2-5,TRBV20-1,SGGREGLETQY
-,TRBJ1-1,TRBV2,ASIPSNTEAF
-,TRBJ2-6,TRBV5-1,ASSLAQGSSGANVLT
-,TRBJ1-2,TRBV12-3/TRBV12-4,AARQGATYGYT
few,TRBJ2-2,TRBV6-5,ASSWRFGGELF
few,TRBJ1-1,TRBV28,ASSLRGLKAF
few,TRBJ2-1,TRBV20-1,SARGTSGSYNEQF
many,TRBJ2-1,TRBV7-2,ASSLVTDTGHEQF
-,TRBJ2-1,TRBV14,ASSQVAGGPIDEQF
-,TRBJ2-7,TRBV15,ATSRDFLAGVYEQY
few,TRBJ1-3,TRBV7-3,ASSPTVSGNTIY
few,TRBJ1-4,TRBV12-3/TRBV12-4,ASSSGTTNEKLF
many,TRBJ2-5,TRBV18,ASSPPGLAGLTGETQY
many,TRBJ1-3,TRBV7-3,ASSYKGRDRGPGNTIY